The rows below give T cell receptor beta chains drawn from one sample of a study of beta chain features in type 1 diabetes. TCRdb's table, derived via immunoSEQ multiplex PCR, lists solely in-frame clones and lacks some. There are tens of thousands of clones in the sample; roughly a third occur only once, and over 0.4% lies in the top ten. What was sequenced was stem cell memory CD4+ T cells from blood. These receptor sequences come from a woman aged 18-30 years in good health. CDR3s include the opening cysteine and the closing phenylalanine or tryptophan. D genes are given only for firm matches. Not all rows give a size; the values are once, few, many and, for expanded clones, a class.

>TRBV5-1|TRBD1|TRBJ2-6|18|NA
TGCGCCAGCAGCTTGGGTGGGACAGGTTCTTCGGGGGCCAACGTCCTGACTTTC
CASSLGGTGSSGANVLTF
>TRBV30|TRBD2|TRBJ2-2|15|few
TGTGCCTGGGCTATAGCGGGCGATAACACCGGGGAGCTGTTTTTT
CAWAIAGDNTGELFF
>TRBV7-2|NA|TRBJ1-2|14|few
TGTGCCAGCAGCTTAGATATCGTTAACTATGGCTACACCTTC
CASSLDIVNYGYTF
>TRBV18|NA|TRBJ1-4|14|few
TGTGCCAGCTCACCACGGGCCCAGAATGAAAAACTGTTTTTT
CASSPRAQNEKLFF
>TRBV7-2|TRBD1|TRBJ2-1|15|NA
TGTGCCAGCAGTTATGGACAGGGGGCCTACAATGAGCAGTTCTTC
CASSYGQGAYNEQFF
>TRBV27|TRBD2|TRBJ2-3|13|NA
TGTGCCAGCAGTCTCCGGGGGGGAAATACGCAGTATTTT
CASSLRGGNTQYF
>TRBV10-3|TRBD1|TRBJ2-7|14|few
TGTGCCATCAGTGAAAGGGACAGTTCCTACGAGCAGTACTTC
CAISERDSSYEQYF
>TRBV2|NA|TRBJ2-7|10|NA
TGTGCCAGCAGTGGGACACCTTCGAGCTTC
CASSGTPSSF
>TRBV11-3|NA|TRBJ1-1|13|few
TGTGCCAGCAGCCAAAGACAGGCTTCTGAAGCTTTCTTT
CASSQRQASEAFF
>TRBV5-6|NA|TRBJ2-7|15|NA
TGTGCCAGCAGCTCCCGACACCGGGGTTCTTCCGAGCAGTACTTC
CASSSRHRGSSEQYF
>TRBV7-3|NA|TRBJ2-3|16|NA
TGTGCCAGCAGCTTAGCGGGACTAGGGGGCGCAGATACGCAGTATTTT
CASSLAGLGGADTQYF
>TRBV5-4|NA|TRBJ2-3|13|NA
TGTGCCAGCAGCAGCAAAGGAGCGGATACGCAGTATTTT
CASSSKGADTQYF
>TRBV6-5|NA|TRBJ2-3|12|NA
TGTGCCAGCAGTTACGGGGGGAATACGCAGTATTTT
CASSYGGNTQYF
>TRBV7-3|TRBD1|TRBJ1-2|15|NA
TGTGCCAGCAGCTCCAACGACAGGGAGGACTATGGCTACACCTTC
CASSSNDREDYGYTF
>TRBV30|NA|TRBJ1-4|15|NA
TGTGCCTGGAGTGGGGGAGGGGGGGGCAATGAAAAACTGTTTTTT
CAWSGGGGGNEKLFF
>TRBV5-1|NA|TRBJ2-6|14|NA
TGCGCCAGCAGCTCCTCCTCTGGGGCCAACGTCCTGACTTTC
CASSSSSGANVLTF
>TRBV5-6|NA|TRBJ2-1|13|few
TGTGCCAGCAGCTTTCGAGTATACAATGAGCAGTTCTTC
CASSFRVYNEQFF
>TRBV2|NA|TRBJ1-1|13|NA
TGTGCCAGCAGACCTTGGGGCACCACTGAAGCTTTCTTT
CASRPWGTTEAFF
>TRBV5-4|TRBD2|TRBJ2-1|15|few
TGTGCCAGCAGCTCCGGGGGGGTGGATTTGAATGAGCAGTTCTTC
CASSSGGVDLNEQFF
>TRBV5-1|NA|TRBJ2-1|14|NA
TGCGCCAGCAGCTTGGCCAGGGAGGAGAATGAGCAGTTCTTC
CASSLAREENEQFF
>TRBV5-1|NA|TRBJ2-2|15|NA
TGCGCCAGCAGCCCCGGGACTCTCAACACCGGGGAGCTGTTTTTT
CASSPGTLNTGELFF
>TRBV9|TRBD1|TRBJ2-5|15|few
TGTGCCAGCAGCGTAGAAGGACAGGCTGGGGAGACCCAGTACTTC
CASSVEGQAGETQYF
>TRBV7-2|NA|TRBJ2-7|14|NA
TGTGCCAGCAGCCCGCGACAGGCCGCCTACGAGCAGTACTTC
CASSPRQAAYEQYF
>TRBV18|TRBD2|TRBJ2-7|20|NA
TGTGCCAGCTCACCACCGTTCGGGACTAGCGGGACCAGGAGCTCCTACGAGCAGTACTTC
CASSPPFGTSGTRSSYEQYF